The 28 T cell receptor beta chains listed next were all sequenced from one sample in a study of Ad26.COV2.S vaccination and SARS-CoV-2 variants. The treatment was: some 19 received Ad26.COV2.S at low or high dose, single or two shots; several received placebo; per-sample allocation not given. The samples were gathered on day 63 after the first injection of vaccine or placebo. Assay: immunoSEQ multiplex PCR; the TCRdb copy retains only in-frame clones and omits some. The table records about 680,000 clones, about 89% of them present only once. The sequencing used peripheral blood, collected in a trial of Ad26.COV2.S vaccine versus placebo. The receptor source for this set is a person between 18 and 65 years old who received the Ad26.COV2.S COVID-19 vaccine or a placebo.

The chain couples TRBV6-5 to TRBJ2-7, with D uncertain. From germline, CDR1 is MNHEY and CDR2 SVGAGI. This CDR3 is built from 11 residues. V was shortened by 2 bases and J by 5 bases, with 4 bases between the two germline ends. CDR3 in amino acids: CASSYLHEQYF. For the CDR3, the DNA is TGTGCCAGCAGTTACCTCCACGAGCAGTACTTC.

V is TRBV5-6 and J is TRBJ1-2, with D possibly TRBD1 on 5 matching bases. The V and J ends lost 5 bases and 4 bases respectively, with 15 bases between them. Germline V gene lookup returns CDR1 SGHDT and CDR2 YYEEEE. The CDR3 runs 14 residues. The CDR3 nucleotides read TGTGCCAGCAGTCCCGGGGGAGCTCTCTATGGCTACACCTTC. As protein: CASSPGGALYGYTF.

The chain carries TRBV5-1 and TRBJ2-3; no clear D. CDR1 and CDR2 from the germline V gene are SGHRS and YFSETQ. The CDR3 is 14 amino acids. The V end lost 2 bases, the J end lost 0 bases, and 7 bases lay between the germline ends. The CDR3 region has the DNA TGCGCCAGCAGCTTTCCTGCTAGCACAGATACGCAGTATTTT. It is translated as CASSFPASTDTQYF.

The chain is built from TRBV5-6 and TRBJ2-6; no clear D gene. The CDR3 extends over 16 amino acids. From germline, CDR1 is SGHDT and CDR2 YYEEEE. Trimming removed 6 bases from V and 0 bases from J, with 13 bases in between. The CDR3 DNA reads TGTGCCAGCACCGTTCTTGTGGGCTCTGGGGCCAACGTCCTGACTTTC. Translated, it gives CASTVLVGSGANVLTF.

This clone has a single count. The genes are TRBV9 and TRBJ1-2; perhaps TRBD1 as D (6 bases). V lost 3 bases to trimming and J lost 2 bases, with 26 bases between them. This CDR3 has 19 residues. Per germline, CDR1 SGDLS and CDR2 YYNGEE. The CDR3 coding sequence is TGTGCCAGCAGCGAGCCCGGGGGCCCAGGGAGCGAGATAAACTATGGCTACACCTTC. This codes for CASSEPGGPGSEINYGYTF.

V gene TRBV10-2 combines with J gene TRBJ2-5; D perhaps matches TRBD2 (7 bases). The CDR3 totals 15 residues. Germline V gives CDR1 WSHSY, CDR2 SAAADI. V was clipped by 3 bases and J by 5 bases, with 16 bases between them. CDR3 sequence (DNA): TGCGCCAGCAGTGATTGGGTGGGGGGGCAGGAGACCCAGTACTTC. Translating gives CASSDWVGGQETQYF.

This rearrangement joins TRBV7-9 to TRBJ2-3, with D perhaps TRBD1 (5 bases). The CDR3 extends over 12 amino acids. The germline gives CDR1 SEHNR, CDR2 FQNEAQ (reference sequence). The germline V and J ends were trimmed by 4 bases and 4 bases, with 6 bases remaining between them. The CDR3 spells CASSSRADTQYF. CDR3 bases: TGTGCCAGCAGCTCCAGGGCAGATACGCAGTATTTT.

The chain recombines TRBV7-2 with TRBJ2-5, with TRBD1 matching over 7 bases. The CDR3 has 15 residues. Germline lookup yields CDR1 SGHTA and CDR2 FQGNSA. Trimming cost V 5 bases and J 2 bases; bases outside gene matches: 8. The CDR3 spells CASSTDRVGQETQYF. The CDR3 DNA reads TGTGCCAGCAGCACCGACAGGGTGGGACAAGAGACCCAGTACTTC.

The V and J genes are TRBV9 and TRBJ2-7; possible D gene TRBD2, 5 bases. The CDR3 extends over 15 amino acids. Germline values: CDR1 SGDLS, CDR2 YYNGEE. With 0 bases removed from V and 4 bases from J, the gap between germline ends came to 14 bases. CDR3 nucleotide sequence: TGTGCCAGCAGCGTAGGATCCACCTCGGGATACGAGCAGTACTTC. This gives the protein CASSVGSTSGYEQYF.

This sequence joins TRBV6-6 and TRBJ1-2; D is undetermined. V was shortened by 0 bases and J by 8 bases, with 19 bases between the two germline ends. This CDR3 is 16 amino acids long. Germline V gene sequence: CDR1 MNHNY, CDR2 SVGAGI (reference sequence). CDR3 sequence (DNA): TGTGCCAGCAGTTACTCGACTCCCAGTGGAGGTGGGGGCTACACCTTC. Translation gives CASSYSTPSGGGGYTF.

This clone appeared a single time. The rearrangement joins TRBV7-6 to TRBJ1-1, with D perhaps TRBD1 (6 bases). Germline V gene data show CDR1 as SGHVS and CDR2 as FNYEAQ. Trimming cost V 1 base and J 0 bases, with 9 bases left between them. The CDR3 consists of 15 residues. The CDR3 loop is CASSLEGDLNTEAFF. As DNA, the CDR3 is TGTGCCAGCAGCTTAGAGGGGGACCTGAACACTGAAGCTTTCTTT.

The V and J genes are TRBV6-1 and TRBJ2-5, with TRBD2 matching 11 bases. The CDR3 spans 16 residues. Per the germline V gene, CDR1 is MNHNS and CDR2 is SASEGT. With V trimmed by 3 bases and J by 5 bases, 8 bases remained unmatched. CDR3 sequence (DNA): TGTGCCAGCAGTGAGGGGATAGCGGGGGGGCAGGAGACCCAGTACTTC. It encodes CASSEGIAGGQETQYF.

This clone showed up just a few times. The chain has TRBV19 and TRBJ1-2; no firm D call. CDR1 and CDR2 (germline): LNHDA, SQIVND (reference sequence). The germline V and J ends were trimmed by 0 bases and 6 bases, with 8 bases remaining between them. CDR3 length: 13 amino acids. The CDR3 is CASSIELSHGYTF. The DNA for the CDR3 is TGTGCCAGTAGTATAGAGCTCAGCCATGGCTACACCTTC. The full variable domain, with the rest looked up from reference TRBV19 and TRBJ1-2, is DGGITQSPKYLFRKEGQNVTLSCEQNLNHDAMYWYRQDPGQGLRLIYYSQIVNDFQKGDIAEGYSVSREKKESFPLTVTSAQKNPTAFYLCASSIELSHGYTFGSGTRLTVV.

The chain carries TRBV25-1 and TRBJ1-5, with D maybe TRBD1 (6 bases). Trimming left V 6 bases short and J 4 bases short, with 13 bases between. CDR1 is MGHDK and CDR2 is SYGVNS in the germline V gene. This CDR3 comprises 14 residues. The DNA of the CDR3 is TGTGCCAGCAGACAGGGAGGGCGAAATCAGCCCCAGCATTTT. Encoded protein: CASRQGGRNQPQHF.

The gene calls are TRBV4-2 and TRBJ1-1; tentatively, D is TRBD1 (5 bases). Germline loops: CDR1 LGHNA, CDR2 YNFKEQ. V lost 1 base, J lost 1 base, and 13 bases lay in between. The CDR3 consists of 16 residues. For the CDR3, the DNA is TGTGCCAGCAGCCAAGCCCCAAATGGACAGAACACTGAAGCTTTCTTT. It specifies CASSQAPNGQNTEAFF.

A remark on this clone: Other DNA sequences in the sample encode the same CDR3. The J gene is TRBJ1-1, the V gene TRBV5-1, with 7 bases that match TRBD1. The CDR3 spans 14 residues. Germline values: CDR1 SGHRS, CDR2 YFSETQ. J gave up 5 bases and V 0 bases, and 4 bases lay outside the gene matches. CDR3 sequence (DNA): TGCGCCAGCAGCTTGGCGACAGGGAATACTGAAGCTTTCTTT. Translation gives CASSLATGNTEAFF.

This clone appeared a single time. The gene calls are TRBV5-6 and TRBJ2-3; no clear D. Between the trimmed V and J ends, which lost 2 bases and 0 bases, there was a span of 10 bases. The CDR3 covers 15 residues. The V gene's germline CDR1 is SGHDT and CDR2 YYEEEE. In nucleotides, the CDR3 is TGTGCCAGCAGCTTTGCGGCCCGTAGCACAGATACGCAGTATTTT. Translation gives CASSFAARSTDTQYF.

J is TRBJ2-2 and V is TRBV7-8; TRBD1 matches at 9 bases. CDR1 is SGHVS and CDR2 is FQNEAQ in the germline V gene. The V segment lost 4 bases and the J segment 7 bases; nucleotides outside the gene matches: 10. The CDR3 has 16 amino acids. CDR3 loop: CASSSRDRALIGELFF. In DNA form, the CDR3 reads TGTGCCAGCAGCTCTAGGGACAGGGCCTTGATCGGGGAGCTGTTTTTT.

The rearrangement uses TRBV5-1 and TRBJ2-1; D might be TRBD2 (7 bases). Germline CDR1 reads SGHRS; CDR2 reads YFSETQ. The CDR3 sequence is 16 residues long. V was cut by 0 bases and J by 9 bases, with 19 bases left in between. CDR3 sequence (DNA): TGCGCCAGCAGCTTGGCCCTTGGGGGGGGCGGGAGTGAGCAGTTCTTC. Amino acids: CASSLALGGGGSEQFF. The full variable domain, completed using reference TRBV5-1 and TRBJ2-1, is KAGVTQTPRYLIKTRGQQVTLSCSPISGHRSVSWYQQTPGQGLQFLFEYFSETQRNKGNFPGRFSGRQFSNSRSEMNVSTLELGDSALYLCASSLALGGGGSEQFFGPGTRLTVL.

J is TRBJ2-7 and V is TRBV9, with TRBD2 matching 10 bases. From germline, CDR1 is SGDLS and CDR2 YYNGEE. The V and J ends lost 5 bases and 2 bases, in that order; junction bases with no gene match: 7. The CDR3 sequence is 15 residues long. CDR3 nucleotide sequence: TGTGCCAGCAGTGCTACTAGCGGGGATCCCTACGAGCAGTACTTC. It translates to CASSATSGDPYEQYF.

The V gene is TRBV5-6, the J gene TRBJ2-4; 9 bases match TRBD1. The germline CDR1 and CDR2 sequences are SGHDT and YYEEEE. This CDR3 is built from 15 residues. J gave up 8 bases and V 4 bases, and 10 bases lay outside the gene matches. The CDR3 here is CASSRDRDGRDIQYF. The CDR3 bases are TGTGCCAGCAGCCGGGACAGGGACGGACGGGACATTCAGTACTTC. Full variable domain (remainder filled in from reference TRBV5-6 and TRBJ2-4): DAGVTQSPTHLIKTRGQQVTLRCSPKSGHDTVSWYQQALGQGPQFIFQYYEEEERQRGNFPDRFSGHQFPNYSSELNVNALLLGDSALYLCASSRDRDGRDIQYFGAGTRLSVL.

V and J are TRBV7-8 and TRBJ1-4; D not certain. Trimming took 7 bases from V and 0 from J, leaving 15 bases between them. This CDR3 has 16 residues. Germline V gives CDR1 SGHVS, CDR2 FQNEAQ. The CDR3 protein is CASNELRDSTNEKLFF. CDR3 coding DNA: TGTGCCAGCAACGAGCTCCGGGATTCAACTAATGAAAAACTGTTTTTT. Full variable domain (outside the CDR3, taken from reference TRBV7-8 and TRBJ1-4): GAGVSQSPRYKVAKRGQDVALRCDPISGHVSLFWYQQALGQGPEFLTYFQNEAQLDKSGLPSDRFFAERPEGSVSTLKIQRTQQEDSAVYLCASNELRDSTNEKLFFGSGTQLSVL.

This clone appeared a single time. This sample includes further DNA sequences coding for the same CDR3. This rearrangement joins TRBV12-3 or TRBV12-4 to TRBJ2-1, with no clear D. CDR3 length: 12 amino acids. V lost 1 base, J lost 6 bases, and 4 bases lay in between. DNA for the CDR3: TGTGCCAGCAGTTTAGGCGGCAATGAGCAGTTCTTC. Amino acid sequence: CASSLGGNEQFF.

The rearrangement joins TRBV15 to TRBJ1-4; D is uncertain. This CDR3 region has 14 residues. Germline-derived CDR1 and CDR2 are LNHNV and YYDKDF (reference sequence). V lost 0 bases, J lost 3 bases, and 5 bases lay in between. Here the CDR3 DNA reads TGTGCCACCAGCAGAGATAAGCCTAATGAAAAACTGTTTTTT. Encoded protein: CATSRDKPNEKLFF.

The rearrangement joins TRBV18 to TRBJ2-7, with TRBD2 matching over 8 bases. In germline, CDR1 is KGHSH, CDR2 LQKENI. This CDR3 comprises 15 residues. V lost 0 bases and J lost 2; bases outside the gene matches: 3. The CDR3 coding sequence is TGTGCCAGCTCACCACCGACTAGCGCTACCTACGAGCAGTACTTC. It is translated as CASSPPTSATYEQYF.

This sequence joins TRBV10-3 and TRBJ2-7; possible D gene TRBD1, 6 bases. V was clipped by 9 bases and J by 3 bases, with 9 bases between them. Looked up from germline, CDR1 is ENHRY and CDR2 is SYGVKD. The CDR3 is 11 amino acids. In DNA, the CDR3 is TGTGCCATAGGGACAAACTACGAGCAGTACTTC. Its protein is CAIGTNYEQYF.

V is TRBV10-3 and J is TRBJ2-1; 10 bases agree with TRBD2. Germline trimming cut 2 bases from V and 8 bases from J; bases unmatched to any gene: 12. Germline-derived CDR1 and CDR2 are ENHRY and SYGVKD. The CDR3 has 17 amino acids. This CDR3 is CAISEAPPSGSIYEQFF. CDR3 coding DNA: TGTGCCATCAGTGAGGCACCCCCTAGCGGGAGTATATATGAGCAGTTCTTC.

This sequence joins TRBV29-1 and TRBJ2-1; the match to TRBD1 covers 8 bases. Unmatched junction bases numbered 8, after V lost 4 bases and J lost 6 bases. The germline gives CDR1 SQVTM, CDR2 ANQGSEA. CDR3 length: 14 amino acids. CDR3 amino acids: CSVAGTGGRNEQFF. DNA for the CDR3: TGCAGCGTTGCCGGGACAGGAGGGCGCAATGAGCAGTTCTTC.